This passage covers 8 T cell receptor beta chains from one sample sequenced in a study of T cell repertoires in cytomegalovirus infection. No cognate antigen is known for these TCRs. TCRdb reprocessed the reads with MiXCR, giving one entry per CDR3 protein. The sample records 100,000 to 150,000 distinct CDR3 sequences, over 25% being singletons. Here the sequenced sample was CD8+ T cells from cultured PBMCs, taken from culture after CMV antigen stimulation. Every receptor here comes from a human donor in good health (CMV status not recorded). Some clones in this sample may be carry-over from other donors' samples.

The rearrangement uses TRBV19 and TRBJ1-1; no clear D gene. Per the germline V gene, CDR1 is LNHDA and CDR2 is SQIVND (reference sequence). The CDR3 is 15 amino acids. V lost 1 base and J lost 0, with 9 bases in between. In nucleotides, the CDR3 is TGTGCCAGTAGTATAGGATACAGTTTGAACACTGAAGCTTTCTTT. Translating gives CASSIGYSLNTEAFF.

This clonotype was counted only a few times. This rearrangement joins TRBV5-5 to TRBJ2-1, with 13 bases identical to TRBD2. The CDR3 is 18 residues long. J was trimmed by 0 bases and V by 3 bases; bases with no gene match: 6. CDR1 SGHKS and CDR2 YYEKEE come from the germline V gene (reference sequence). The DNA of the CDR3 is TGTGCCAGCAGCTCATGGACTAGCGGGGGAGGCTCCTACAATGAGCAGTTCTTC. Its translation is CASSSWTSGGGSYNEQFF.

The chain has TRBV5-1 and TRBJ1-2; 10 positions match TRBD1. The CDR3 has 18 residues. CDR1 is SGHRS, CDR2 YFSETQ, per germline. V gave up 4 bases and J gave up 0 bases; unmatched junction bases: 12. The CDR3 DNA reads TGCGCCAGCAGCAACGAACGGGACAGGGGTTCGACTAACTATGGCTACACCTTC. Its protein product is CASSNERDRGSTNYGYTF.

This clonotype was recorded a few times. The V call is TRBV19, the J call TRBJ2-3, with 7 bases identical to TRBD2. Germline CDR1 reads LNHDA; CDR2 reads SQIVND (reference sequence). CDR3 length: 14 residues. Trimming removed 6 bases from V and 5 bases from J; junction bases left unmatched: 8. CDR3 DNA: TGTGCCAGTAGACAGCGGGGTGCCCAAGATACGCAGTATTTT. Translating gives CASRQRGAQDTQYF.

The chain links TRBV4-1 to TRBJ1-5; no clear D. The V and J ends lost 0 bases and 6 bases respectively, with 6 bases between them. CDR3 length equals 13 residues. Germline V gene sequence: CDR1 MGHRA, CDR2 YSYEKL. In DNA, the CDR3 is TGCGCCAGCAGCCAAGATTTCTCTCAGCCCCAGCATTTT. The encoded protein is CASSQDFSQPQHF.

This clonotype appeared a few times. The chain uses TRBV7-2 and TRBJ2-5; TRBD2 is a possible D gene (7 bases). CDR3 size: 18 residues. Germline V gives CDR1 SGHTA, CDR2 FQGNSA. V lost 5 bases, J lost 4 bases, and 26 bases lay in between. The CDR3 loop is CASSPGVLGVAGPETQYF. The CDR3 region has the DNA TGTGCCAGCAGCCCAGGGGTTCTTGGAGTAGCGGGCCCAGAGACCCAGTACTTC.

The gene calls are TRBV19 and TRBJ1-5; no clear D gene. CDR3 size: 17 residues. The V end was cut by 8 bases, the J end by 0 bases, with 20 bases between. The V gene's germline CDR1 is LNHDA and CDR2 SQIVND (reference sequence). CDR3 bases: TGTGCCAGTTCGGTGACCGCCGGTAGAGATAGCAATCAGCCCCAGCATTTT. Encoded protein: CASSVTAGRDSNQPQHF.

The V gene is TRBV15, the J gene TRBJ2-6; no clear D. Trimming cost V 0 bases and J 4 bases, with 7 bases left between them. The germline CDR1 and CDR2 sequences are LNHNV and YYDKDF (reference sequence). This CDR3 comprises 15 residues. The CDR3: CATSRDRNGANVLTF. The CDR3, as DNA: TGTGCCACCAGCAGAGATAGGAACGGGGCCAACGTCCTGACTTTC.